The 23 T cell receptor beta chains below come from one sample, sequenced in a study of OX40 agonist ivuxolimab in advanced cancers. Measured with immunoSEQ multiplex PCR; TCRdb has only the in-frame clones, and not every one. The sample holds approximately 62,000 clones, almost 95% seen once. The sample was CD4+ or CD8+ T cells sorted from blood, taken in a trial of the OX40 agonist ivuxolimab. The receptors were sampled from an adult with an advanced solid tumor such as melanoma, head and neck, liver or kidney cancer.

The chain combines TRBV19 with TRBJ1-1; weak D call: TRBD1 (6 bases). CDR1 and CDR2 (germline): LNHDA, SQIVND (reference sequence). The CDR3 is 15 amino acids. Between the trimmed V and J ends, which lost 2 bases and 1 base, there was a span of 11 bases. The CDR3 loop reads CASSIMGGPNTEAFF. The CDR3 DNA is TGTGCCAGTAGTATAATGGGGGGCCCGAACACTGAAGCTTTCTTT.

This clone was found a few times. V and J are TRBV13 and TRBJ1-2, with D perhaps TRBD1 (6 bases). V lost 5 bases to trimming and J lost 2 bases, with 12 bases between them. CDR3 length: 14 residues. From germline, CDR1 is PRHDT and CDR2 FYEKMQ (reference sequence). The CDR3 here is CASSGNDRNYGYTF. CDR3 DNA sequence: TGTGCCAGCAGCGGTAATGACAGGAACTATGGCTACACCTTC.

The V call is TRBV11-2, the J call TRBJ2-2, with TRBD1 matching 8 bases. The germline V gene has CDR1 SGHAT and CDR2 FQNNGV. Germline trimming cut 5 bases from V and 5 bases from J; bases unmatched to any gene: 4. There are 14 residues in the CDR3. The CDR3 spells CASSPRQGTGELFF. CDR3 DNA: TGTGCCAGCAGCCCCCGACAGGGGACCGGGGAGCTGTTTTTT.

To note about this clone: The junction departs from the called germline gene at one end, perhaps through a read error. The same CDR3 arises from other DNA sequences in this sample as well. The CDR3 DNA reads as TGCGCCACCAGCAGAGATTTAGCCAGCTCCTACGAGCAGTACTTC. This translates into CATSRDLASSYEQYF. The chain is built from TRBV15 and TRBJ2-7, with D hard to call. Germline CDR1 reads LNHNV; CDR2 reads YYDKDF (reference sequence). The CDR3 has 15 residues.

To note about this clone: Other DNA variants within this sample encode the same CDR3. CDR3 sequence (DNA): TGTGCCAGCAGTACCACCAATACCGGGGAGCTGTTTTTT. This encodes CASSTTNTGELFF. The chain recombines TRBV6-6 with TRBJ2-2; D gene unclear. The germline gives CDR1 MNHNY, CDR2 SVGAGI (reference sequence). V shed 5 bases and J shed 5 bases, with 9 bases lying between them. This CDR3 comprises 13 residues.

This chain uses TRBV30 with TRBJ1-5, with D perhaps matching TRBD1 (5 bases). Per the germline V gene, CDR1 is GTSNPN and CDR2 is SVGIG (reference sequence). V lost 2 bases, J lost 2 bases, and 10 bases lay in between. This CDR3 region has 14 residues. DNA of the CDR3: TGTGCCTGGAGTTCAGGGAGTGGCAATCAGCCCCAGCATTTT. Translating it yields CAWSSGSGNQPQHF.

V usage is TRBV21-1 and J usage is TRBJ2-1; TRBD2, the D gene given by the table, was not confirmed from the DNA. TRBV21-1 is noted as a pseudogene. This CDR3 is built from 20 residues. This chain's CDR3 is CASSKKGGLAPIITYNEQFF. DNA of the CDR3: TGTGCCAGCAGCAAAAAGGGTGGACTAGCGCCGATTATAACCTACAATGAGCAGTTCTTC.

This clone was picked up a small number of times. The rearrangement joins TRBV5-6 to TRBJ2-3, with TRBD1 matching over 8 bases. The V gene's germline CDR1 is SGHDT and CDR2 YYEEEE. With 1 base clipped from V and 2 bases from J, the junction kept 6 bases outside the gene matches. The CDR3 has 16 amino acids. The CDR3 nucleotides are TGTGCCAGCAGCTTGTTGGACAGGGAACTCACAGATACGCAGTATTTT. This codes for CASSLLDRELTDTQYF.

The rearrangement uses TRBV29-1 and TRBJ1-4; the D gene is possibly TRBD1 (5 bases). Germline lookup yields CDR1 SQVTM and CDR2 ANQGSEA. The CDR3 runs to 11 residues. The ends were cut back, 0 bases at V and 17 bases at J, with 13 bases in the middle. CDR3 bases: TGCAGCGTTGAAGATAGATGGGGACTCTTTTTT. This encodes CSVEDRWGLFF.

V gene TRBV10-3 combines with J gene TRBJ1-1; the D gene is possibly TRBD1 (5 bases). CDR3 length: 14 residues. The V gene's germline CDR1 is ENHRY and CDR2 SYGVKD. Trimming took off 5 bases at V and 7 bases at J, with 17 bases between the two ends. For the CDR3, the DNA is TGTGCCATCAGTCCCCCGGGGGTGGGGGTTGAAGCTTTCTTT. Translation gives CAISPPGVGVEAFF.

This clone has a handful of counts. V gene TRBV10-1 combines with J gene TRBJ1-1; tentative D call: TRBD1 (5 bases). Germline V gene lookup returns CDR1 WNHNN and CDR2 SYGVQD (reference sequence). With 0 bases removed from V and 8 bases from J, the gap between germline ends came to 10 bases. The CDR3 is 13 amino acids. The CDR3 sequence is CASSESWGREAFF. In DNA form, the CDR3 reads TGCGCCAGCAGTGAGTCATGGGGGAGGGAAGCTTTCTTT.

The chain combines TRBV5-1 with TRBJ1-1; TRBD1 might be the D (5 bases). V dropped 4 bases and J dropped 5 bases, with 9 bases sitting between them. From germline, CDR1 is SGHRS and CDR2 YFSETQ. This CDR3 spans 12 amino acids. DNA for the CDR3: TGCGCCAGCAGCGCGACAGTGACTGAAGCTTTCTTT. This translates into CASSATVTEAFF. Looking up the rest from reference TRBV5-1 and TRBJ1-1 gives the full variable domain: KAGVTQTPRYLIKTRGQQVTLSCSPISGHRSVSWYQQTPGQGLQFLFEYFSETQRNKGNFPGRFSGRQFSNSRSEMNVSTLELGDSALYLCASSATVTEAFFGQGTRLTVV.

The CDR3 loop is CASSRKGRDVQPQHF. The CDR3 DNA reads TGTGCCAGCAGCCGAAAAGGGCGGGACGTCCAGCCCCAGCATTTT. The chain recombines TRBV28 with TRBJ1-5; tentative D call: TRBD1 (5 bases). The CDR3 is 15 amino acids. V was clipped by 6 bases and J by 7 bases, with 19 bases between them. Germline CDR1 is MDHEN and CDR2 is SYDVKM.

This chain joins TRBV5-6 and TRBJ2-3; either TRBD1 or TRBD2 may fit D (5 bases each). From germline, CDR1 is SGHDT and CDR2 YYEEEE. This CDR3 is built from 14 residues. Trimming took off 2 bases at V and 2 bases at J, with 9 bases between the two ends. The CDR3 here is CASSFEGNTDTQYF. CDR3 bases: TGTGCCAGCAGCTTCGAGGGGAACACAGATACGCAGTATTTT.

V gene TRBV7-9 combines with J gene TRBJ1-1; D is unclear. Germline V gene data show CDR1 as SEHNR and CDR2 as FQNEAQ (reference sequence). V was pared by 5 bases and J by 0 bases, with 16 bases between. The CDR3 loop spans 16 amino acids. CDR3 region: CASSLIVGRLNTEAFF. CDR3 coding DNA: TGTGCCAGCAGCCTGATTGTAGGACGTCTGAACACTGAAGCTTTCTTT.

This chain links TRBV11-2 with TRBJ2-7, with TRBD1 matching over 9 bases. J was trimmed by 8 bases and V by 0 bases; bases with no gene match: 8. Germline V gene sequence: CDR1 SGHAT, CDR2 FQNNGV. The length of the CDR3 is 15 residues. The CDR3 DNA reads TGTGCCAGCAGCTTAGAAGGACAGGGGAGGGATAAGCAGTACTTC. Translation: CASSLEGQGRDKQYF.

V usage is TRBV6-1 and J usage is TRBJ2-5; no firm D call. The tail of the sequence fits TRBJ2-7 better, so the J call may be wrong. This CDR3 is built from 14 residues. Germline-derived CDR1 and CDR2 are MNHNS and SASEGT. This chain's CDR3 is CASSEDAYSYEQYF. DNA of the CDR3: TGTGCCAGCAGTGAAGACGCCTACTCCTACGAGCAGTACTTC.

This chain joins TRBV4-2 and TRBJ2-7; D is perhaps TRBD2 (6 bases). Looked up from germline, CDR1 is LGHNA and CDR2 is YNFKEQ. This CDR3 has 15 residues. V was shortened by 0 bases and J by 0 bases, with 9 bases between the two germline ends. The CDR3 here is CASSQDLGGSYEQYF. The CDR3 DNA sequence: TGTGCCAGCAGCCAAGATCTCGGGGGCTCCTACGAGCAGTACTTC.

V usage is TRBV19 and J usage is TRBJ1-1; D gene uncertain. Trimming cost V 5 bases and J 3 bases, with 13 bases left between them. The CDR3 has 14 residues. The germline gives CDR1 LNHDA, CDR2 SQIVND (reference sequence). This CDR3 is CASSPPGLYTEAFF. The CDR3 bases are TGTGCCAGTAGTCCTCCCGGGTTATACACTGAAGCTTTCTTT.

Details on this clone: Other DNA sequences in this specimen translate into the identical CDR3. The chain is built from TRBV10-3 and TRBJ2-1; D is uncertain. The CDR3 extends over 12 amino acids. CDR1 ENHRY and CDR2 SYGVKD come from the germline V gene. V shed 0 bases and J shed 9 bases, with 6 bases lying between them. The CDR3 DNA follows: TGTGCCATCAGTGAGTCTGACCCTGAGCAGTTCTTC. Protein: CAISESDPEQFF.

The chain has TRBV4-3 and TRBJ2-1; 12 bases fit TRBD2. Germline trimming cut 0 bases from V and 7 bases from J; bases unmatched to any gene: 7. CDR3 length: 17 amino acids. The germline CDR1 and CDR2 sequences are LGHNA and YSLEER. The DNA for the CDR3 is TGCGCCAGCAGCCAAGATTCCCTAGCGGGAGGGGGGAATGAGCAGTTCTTC. It yields the protein CASSQDSLAGGGNEQFF.

This clone occurred once. The V gene is TRBV7-9, the J gene TRBJ1-1, with TRBD1 identical over 7 bases. The CDR3 contains 16 residues. Germline V gene lookup returns CDR1 SEHNR and CDR2 FQNEAQ (reference sequence). Trimming removed 6 bases from V and 0 bases from J; junction bases left unmatched: 10. The CDR3, as DNA: TGTGCCAGCAGTCAGGGGGTTAAGCTCATGAACACTGAAGCTTTCTTT. As protein: CASSQGVKLMNTEAFF.

V gene TRBV19 combines with J gene TRBJ1-2; D may be TRBD1 (6 bases). There are 15 residues in the CDR3. Germline V gives CDR1 LNHDA, CDR2 SQIVND (reference sequence). V lost 7 bases to trimming and J lost 2 bases, with 17 bases between them. CDR3 protein: CASTPQQGKNYGYTF. CDR3 nucleotide sequence: TGTGCCAGTACTCCCCAACAGGGAAAAAACTATGGCTACACCTTC.